This is a list of T cell receptor beta chains from one sample in a study of blood T cell repertoires in COVID-19. Data came from immunoSEQ multiplex PCR; TCRdb stores just in-frame clones and leaves some out. In the table there are some 120,000 clones, approximately 90% of which are singletons. Sequenced input: peripheral blood. These receptors were taken from a man aged 70-80 years with active or convalescent COVID-19. Each CDR3 is given with its conserved first and last residue. The order of the fields is CDR3 length, V gene, clone size, J gene, D gene, CDR3 DNA, CDR3 protein. D genes are given only for firm matches. Clone size is shown for a subset of rows, as once, few, many or a class of expanded clone.

CDR3 length: 17
V gene: TRBV28
clone size: .
J gene: TRBJ2-1
D gene: TRBD2
CDR3 DNA: TGTGCCAGCAGTTTAATTACTAGCGGGAGGTATGTAGATGAGCAGTTCTTC
CDR3 protein: CASSLITSGRYVDEQFF

CDR3 length: 15
V gene: TRBV7-9
clone size: .
J gene: TRBJ2-5
D gene: TRBD1
CDR3 DNA: TGTGCCAGCACCCACGCCGGACAGGGCGGGGAGACCCAGTACTTC
CDR3 protein: CASTHAGQGGETQYF

CDR3 length: 16
V gene: TRBV19
clone size: .
J gene: TRBJ2-7
D gene: TRBD2
CDR3 DNA: TGTGCCAGTAGTCCCGGCGGGGGGCGACTAAACTACGAGCAGTACTTC
CDR3 protein: CASSPGGGRLNYEQYF

CDR3 length: 16
V gene: TRBV18
clone size: .
J gene: TRBJ2-3
D gene: .
CDR3 DNA: TGTGCCAGCTCACCAAAGACAGGCCCTAGCACAGATACGCAGTATTTT
CDR3 protein: CASSPKTGPSTDTQYF

CDR3 length: 17
V gene: TRBV2
clone size: .
J gene: TRBJ1-1
D gene: TRBD1
CDR3 DNA: TGTGCCAGCAGTGGAGTTCAGGGGGCGGTTGGGAACACTGAAGCTTTCTTT
CDR3 protein: CASSGVQGAVGNTEAFF

CDR3 length: 16
V gene: TRBV5-6
clone size: .
J gene: TRBJ1-5
D gene: .
CDR3 DNA: TGTGCCAGCAGCTCACTCGGCAGGGAAAGCAATCAGCCCCAGCATTTT
CDR3 protein: CASSSLGRESNQPQHF

CDR3 length: 13
V gene: TRBV29-1
clone size: .
J gene: TRBJ2-1
D gene: TRBD1
CDR3 DNA: TGCAGCGTTTATCGACAGGGGAACAATGAGCAGTTCTTC
CDR3 protein: CSVYRQGNNEQFF

CDR3 length: 14
V gene: TRBV6-5
clone size: .
J gene: TRBJ1-5
D gene: .
CDR3 DNA: TGTGCCAGCGCGGACAAGTATAGCAATCAGCCCCAGCATTTT
CDR3 protein: CASADKYSNQPQHF

CDR3 length: 12
V gene: TRBV28
clone size: .
J gene: TRBJ2-3
D gene: .
CDR3 DNA: TGTGCCAGCGGGGGACAAACAGATACGCAGTATTTT
CDR3 protein: CASGGQTDTQYF

CDR3 length: 16
V gene: TRBV6-1
clone size: once
J gene: TRBJ2-6
D gene: .
CDR3 DNA: TGTGCCAGCAGTGAGAGTCGGGGAACTGGGGCCAACGTCCTGACTTTC
CDR3 protein: CASSESRGTGANVLTF

CDR3 length: 15
V gene: TRBV28
clone size: .
J gene: TRBJ1-5
D gene: .
CDR3 DNA: TGTGCCAGCAGCTCGGGGGGATATGGCAATCAGCCCCAGCATTTT
CDR3 protein: CASSSGGYGNQPQHF

CDR3 length: 15
V gene: TRBV10-1
clone size: .
J gene: TRBJ1-1
D gene: TRBD1
CDR3 DNA: TGCGCCAGCAGTGATGGGGGACAGGGCCCTCTAGGCGCTTTCTTT
CDR3 protein: CASSDGGQGPLGAFF

CDR3 length: 16
V gene: TRBV10-2
clone size: .
J gene: TRBJ2-2
D gene: TRBD1
CDR3 DNA: TGCGCCAGCAGGCCCGAGGGACAGGGGAACACCGGGGAGCTGTTTTTT
CDR3 protein: CASRPEGQGNTGELFF

CDR3 length: 13
V gene: TRBV25-1
clone size: .
J gene: TRBJ1-1
D gene: .
CDR3 DNA: TGTGCCAGCAGTGAACAGCTGGGGCACTCAGCTTTCTTT
CDR3 protein: CASSEQLGHSAFF

CDR3 length: 18
V gene: TRBV27
clone size: .
J gene: TRBJ1-4
D gene: .
CDR3 DNA: TGTGCCAGCAGTTTAATCCCCCCCACTAGGGCAACTAATGAAAAACTGTTTTTT
CDR3 protein: CASSLIPPTRATNEKLFF

CDR3 length: 14
V gene: TRBV6-1
clone size: once
J gene: TRBJ2-1
D gene: TRBD1
CDR3 DNA: TGTGCCAGCAGTGAGGCAGGGGGATGGAATGAGCAGTTCTTC
CDR3 protein: CASSEAGGWNEQFF

CDR3 length: 16
V gene: TRBV27
clone size: .
J gene: TRBJ1-6
D gene: TRBD1
CDR3 DNA: TGTGCCAGCAAAAGGACAGGGGAAGCCTATAATTCACCCCTCCACTTT
CDR3 protein: CASKRTGEAYNSPLHF

CDR3 length: 17
V gene: TRBV30
clone size: .
J gene: TRBJ1-4
D gene: .
CDR3 DNA: TGTGCCTGGAGGAAACGACGTGTGAGAGAGGAAAATGAAAAACTGTTTTTT
CDR3 protein: CAWRKRRVREENEKLFF

CDR3 length: 16
V gene: TRBV24-1
clone size: .
J gene: TRBJ2-5
D gene: .
CDR3 DNA: TGTGCCACCAGTGATGCCAGTTCATTGTACCAAGAGACCCAGTACTTC
CDR3 protein: CATSDASSLYQETQYF

CDR3 length: 14
V gene: TRBV27
clone size: .
J gene: TRBJ2-7
D gene: TRBD2
CDR3 DNA: TGTGCCAGCCGACTAGCGGCGCACTCCTACGAGCAGTACTTC
CDR3 protein: CASRLAAHSYEQYF

CDR3 length: 12
V gene: TRBV28
clone size: .
J gene: TRBJ1-2
D gene: .
CDR3 DNA: TGTGCCAGCAGTTTATCCGGGTATGGCTACACCTTC
CDR3 protein: CASSLSGYGYTF

CDR3 length: 13
V gene: TRBV6-5
clone size: once
J gene: TRBJ1-1
D gene: TRBD1
CDR3 DNA: TGTGCCAGCACCTCATCCGGACAGGGGGGGGCTTTCTTT
CDR3 protein: CASTSSGQGGAFF

CDR3 length: 13
V gene: TRBV9
clone size: .
J gene: TRBJ2-5
D gene: .
CDR3 DNA: TGTGCCAGCAGCGTAGCCCTTCGGGAGACCCAGTACTTC
CDR3 protein: CASSVALRETQYF

CDR3 length: 14
V gene: TRBV6-6
clone size: .
J gene: TRBJ2-5
D gene: .
CDR3 DNA: TGTGCCAGCAGTCTTCCCCCGGCGAGGGAGACCCAGTACTTC
CDR3 protein: CASSLPPARETQYF